These T cell receptor beta chains were read from a single sample in a study of cytomegalovirus exposure and HLA in healthy donors. Profiling relied on immunoSEQ multiplex PCR, and the TCRdb table lists in-frame clones only, not all of them. This sample yields about 160,000 clones, of which roughly four fifths are seen a single time; 4.1% belongs to the top ten. Sequenced material: PBMCs. These receptors were collected from a man aged 50 or older in good health and CMV-seropositive. The CDR3 runs from the conserved cysteine through the conserved F or W. The order of the fields is clone size, V gene, CDR3 length, J gene, D gene, CDR3 protein, CDR3 DNA. D genes are given only for firm matches. Clone size is shown for a subset of rows, as once, few, many or a class of expanded clone.

-	TRBV2	15	TRBJ2-7	-	CASNTPPGQNYEQYF	TGTGCCAGCAATACTCCGCCGGGACAAAACTACGAGCAGTACTTC
-	TRBV28	10	TRBJ2-5	-	CASGRETQYF	TGTGCCAGCGGTCGGGAGACCCAGTACTTC
-	TRBV5-4	15	TRBJ2-7	-	CASSSADSHSYEQYF	TGTGCCAGCAGCTCCGCGGACAGTCACTCCTACGAGCAGTACTTC
-	TRBV13	14	TRBJ2-7	TRBD2	CASSILAGGHEQYF	TGCGCCAGCAGCATACTAGCGGGGGGGCACGAGCAGTACTTC
-	TRBV5-1	13	TRBJ1-1	-	CASRTNRGTEAFF	TGCGCCAGCAGGACAAATAGGGGAACTGAAGCTTTCTTT
-	TRBV28	13	TRBJ2-5	TRBD1	CASRRQGPETQYF	TGTGCCAGCAGGCGACAGGGGCCAGAGACCCAGTACTTC
few	TRBV4-2	14	TRBJ1-5	-	CASSQAGQDQPQHF	TGTGCCAGCAGCCAAGCCGGACAAGATCAGCCCCAGCATTTT
-	TRBV9	13	TRBJ2-5	-	CASSTTGLETQYF	TGTGCCAGCAGCACCACAGGGCTCGAGACCCAGTACTTC
-	TRBV19	14	TRBJ1-5	-	CASSMGSGNQPQHF	TGTGCCAGTAGTATGGGCTCAGGGAATCAGCCCCAGCATTTT
once	TRBV2	13	TRBJ2-5	-	CASTGQIQETQYF	TGTGCCAGCACCGGACAGATCCAAGAGACCCAGTACTTC
-	TRBV6-6	15	TRBJ1-5	-	CASSYSRAGETPQHF	TGTGCCAGCAGTTACTCGAGGGCAGGGGAAACGCCCCAGCATTTT
-	TRBV5-1	14	TRBJ1-6	-	CASSAGGGNSPLHF	TGCGCCAGCAGCGCCGGCGGAGGGAATTCACCCCTCCACTTT
-	TRBV11-2	13	TRBJ2-7	-	CASSLDWTYEQYF	TGTGCCAGCAGCTTAGATTGGACTTACGAGCAGTACTTC
-	TRBV5-1	17	TRBJ2-7	TRBD1	CASSLEGQGGIGYEQYF	TGCGCCAGCAGCTTGGAAGGACAGGGCGGTATTGGGTACGAGCAGTACTTC
-	TRBV6-5	14	TRBJ2-1	-	CASSHRDIYNEQFF	TGTGCCAGCAGCCACCGGGACATTTACAATGAGCAGTTCTTC
-	TRBV6-1	13	TRBJ1-1	TRBD1	CASTKTGVDEAFF	TGTGCCAGCACGAAGACAGGGGTGGATGAAGCTTTCTTT
-	TRBV18	13	TRBJ2-5	-	CASSPIDQETQYF	TGTGCCAGCTCACCAATCGATCAGGAGACCCAGTACTTC
once	TRBV9	13	TRBJ2-2	-	CASSVEGTGELFF	TGTGCCAGCAGCGTAGAGGGGACCGGGGAGCTGTTTTTT
-	TRBV6-4	15	TRBJ2-2	-	CASSPNSGSAGELFF	TGTGCCAGCAGCCCAAACAGTGGGTCAGCCGGGGAGCTGTTTTTT
-	TRBV7-2	14	TRBJ2-4	-	CASSLTLAKNIQYF	TGTGCCAGCAGCTTGACACTAGCCAAAAACATTCAGTACTTC
-	TRBV7-3	17	TRBJ2-7	TRBD2	CASSLTPASGRAYEQYF	TGTGCCAGCAGCTTAACTCCGGCTAGCGGGAGGGCCTACGAGCAGTACTTC
-	TRBV30	13	TRBJ1-1	-	CAWSEQPNTEAFF	TGTGCCTGGAGCGAACAACCGAACACTGAAGCTTTCTTT
-	TRBV28	15	TRBJ2-7	TRBD2	CASGTSGGPSYEQYF	TGTGCCAGCGGGACTAGCGGGGGGCCATCCTACGAGCAGTACTTC
-	TRBV27	14	TRBJ1-1	-	CASSPRPESTEAFF	TGTGCCAGCAGTCCCCGTCCAGAATCCACTGAAGCTTTCTTT
-	TRBV5-1	13	TRBJ1-3	TRBD1	CASSLQGDNTIYF	TGCGCCAGCAGCTTGCAGGGGGATAACACCATATATTTT
-	TRBV7-2	14	TRBJ1-6	-	CASSLVGSPDSLHF	TGTGCCAGCAGCTTAGTCGGGAGCCCAGACTCCCTCCACTTT
-	TRBV5-1	15	TRBJ2-1	TRBD2	CASSSRLAGVNEQFF	TGCGCCAGCAGCTCACGACTAGCGGGGGTTAATGAGCAGTTCTTC
-	TRBV5-5	15	TRBJ1-2	-	CASSGGLGGYYGYTF	TGTGCCAGCAGCGGCGGTCTGGGGGGTTACTATGGCTACACCTTC
once	TRBV7-9	16	TRBJ2-2	TRBD1	CASSFTDRENTGELFF	TGTGCCAGCAGCTTCACCGACAGGGAGAACACCGGGGAGCTGTTTTTT
-	TRBV5-1	14	TRBJ2-7	TRBD1	CASSPDRGLREQYF	TGCGCCAGCAGCCCCGACAGGGGGCTTAGGGAGCAGTACTTC
-	TRBV13	18	TRBJ2-6	TRBD2	CASSSLAGGSSGANVLTF	TGTGCCAGCAGCTCCCTAGCGGGAGGCTCCTCTGGGGCCAACGTCCTGACTTTC
-	TRBV4-1	15	TRBJ2-3	TRBD2	CASTKTSGRPDTQYF	TGCGCCAGCACCAAGACTAGCGGGAGACCAGATACGCAGTATTTT
-	TRBV7-2	14	TRBJ2-2	TRBD1	CASSLTGNAGELFF	TGTGCCAGCAGCTTGACAGGGAACGCCGGGGAGCTGTTTTTT
-	TRBV5-1	14	TRBJ1-2	-	CASSLTGYDYGYTF	TGCGCCAGCAGCTTGACAGGGTATGACTATGGCTACACCTTC
-	TRBV19	14	TRBJ1-1	-	CASSITGGNTEAFF	TGTGCCAGTAGTATAACCGGGGGGAACACTGAAGCTTTCTTT
-	TRBV4-2	12	TRBJ1-2	TRBD1	CASRGQGWGYTF	TGTGCCAGCAGGGGACAGGGTTGGGGCTACACCTTC
-	TRBV7-9	16	TRBJ2-7	TRBD2	CASSLATSGSSYEQYF	TGTGCCAGCAGCTTAGCGACTAGCGGGAGCTCCTACGAGCAGTACTTC
-	TRBV5-1	15	TRBJ2-2	-	CASSLAGQNTGELFF	TGCGCCAGCAGCTTGGCGGGACAGAACACCGGGGAGCTGTTTTTT
-	TRBV2	13	TRBJ2-1	TRBD2	CASSSGGSGEQFF	TGTGCCAGCTCGTCGGGGGGGAGCGGTGAGCAGTTCTTC
-	TRBV29-1	23	TRBJ2-3	TRBD1	CSAAKWDRVLFSVLPARTDTQYF	TGCAGCGCTGCAAAGTGGGACAGGGTTCTCTTCTCGGTTCTCCCCGCACGCACAGATACGCAGTATTTT
once	TRBV9	14	TRBJ2-7	-	CASSPSAGSYEQYF	TGTGCCAGCAGCCCCAGCGCGGGATCCTACGAGCAGTACTTC
-	TRBV5-4	16	TRBJ1-5	-	CASSLDGGSSNQPQHF	TGTGCCAGCAGCTTGGATGGAGGGAGTAGCAATCAGCCCCAGCATTTT
-	TRBV29-1	12	TRBJ2-5	-	CSAILDWRTQYF	TGCAGCGCCATTCTAGATTGGAGGACCCAGTACTTC
-	TRBV10-3	14	TRBJ2-7	TRBD1	CAISIGTGGYEQYF	TGTGCCATCAGTATCGGGACAGGAGGGTACGAGCAGTACTTC
-	TRBV7-3	14	TRBJ2-5	-	CASSLSAGQETQYF	TGTGCCAGCAGCTTAAGTGCGGGGCAAGAGACCCAGTACTTC
-	TRBV5-6	16	TRBJ1-1	TRBD1	CASSQDRGLPNTEAFF	TGTGCCAGCAGCCAGGACAGGGGGCTCCCGAACACTGAAGCTTTCTTT
-	TRBV9	14	TRBJ2-5	-	CASSAPDSSETQYF	TGTGCCAGCAGCGCACCCGACAGTTCAGAGACCCAGTACTTC
-	TRBV6-5	14	TRBJ2-7	-	CASSIGDTSYEQYF	TGTGCCAGCAGTATCGGGGACACGTCCTACGAGCAGTACTTC
few	TRBV25-1	14	TRBJ1-3	-	CASRETHSGNTIYF	TGTGCCAGCAGGGAAACACACTCTGGAAACACCATATATTTT
few	TRBV28	16	TRBJ1-1	TRBD1	CASSPRTGGKNTEAFF	TGTGCCAGCAGCCCAAGGACAGGTGGGAAGAACACTGAAGCTTTCTTT
-	TRBV7-9	15	TRBJ1-2	TRBD1	CASSLGQIDNYGYTF	TGTGCCAGCAGCTTGGGACAGATTGATAACTATGGCTACACCTTC
-	TRBV9	19	TRBJ2-6	TRBD1	CASSVGPGQGSSGANVLTF	TGTGCCAGCAGCGTAGGACCGGGACAGGGAAGTTCTGGGGCCAACGTCCTGACTTTC
-	TRBV2	13	TRBJ1-2	TRBD1	CAIPGGYEYGYTF	TGTGCCATTCCAGGGGGGTACGAGTATGGCTACACCTTC
-	TRBV19	13	TRBJ2-7	TRBD2	CASSMTSGYEQYF	TGTGCCAGTAGTATGACTAGCGGGTACGAGCAGTACTTC
-	TRBV4-1	14	TRBJ1-1	-	CASRAPNINTEAFF	TGCGCCAGCAGGGCCCCAAACATAAACACTGAAGCTTTCTTT